These 15 T cell receptor beta chains were sequenced from one sample in a study of blood T cell repertoires in COVID-19. Profiled with immunoSEQ multiplex PCR; TCRdb holds only in-frame clones, not every one. The profile shows 300,000 to 350,000 clones, around 88% of them singletons. Sequences were obtained from peripheral blood. The origin of the receptors is a woman in her 30s with COVID-19, enrolled during active disease.

The chain couples TRBV28 to TRBJ1-1; TRBD1 matches 11 bases. The germline V gene has CDR1 MDHEN and CDR2 SYDVKM. CDR3 size: 13 residues. The V and J ends lost 11 bases and 4 bases, in that order; junction bases with no gene match: 6. DNA of the CDR3: TGTGCCGGAGGGGACAGGGGGAGCACTGAAGCTTTCTTT. Translating it yields CAGGDRGSTEAFF.

In DNA form, the CDR3 reads TGTGCCAGTTGCCCCCGGGGGGCAATGTATGAGGGGGAGCTGTTTTTT. Protein: CASCPRGAMYEGELFF. The gene calls are TRBV19 and TRBJ2-2, with D perhaps TRBD2 (7 bases). Germline V CDR1 and CDR2: LNHDA, SQIVND (reference sequence). V was cut by 8 bases and J by 8 bases, with 24 bases left in between. The CDR3 has 16 residues.

This clone came up a few times. V usage is TRBV18 and J usage is TRBJ1-3; TRBD1 aligns across 7 bases. The length of the CDR3 is 15 residues. The V gene end was trimmed by 6 bases and the J gene end by 4 bases; junction bases not matched to a gene: 9. The germline CDR1 and CDR2 sequences are KGHSH and LQKENI. The CDR3 reads CASSPIGTAGNTIYF. For the CDR3, the DNA is TGTGCCAGCTCCCCAATTGGGACAGCAGGAAACACCATATATTTT. Complete variable domain (other parts from reference TRBV18 and TRBJ1-3): NAGVMQNPRHLVRRRGQEARLRCSPMKGHSHVYWYRQLPEEGLKFMVYLQKENIIDESGMPKERFSAEFPKEGPSILRIQQVVRGDSAAYFCASSPIGTAGNTIYFGEGSWLTVV.

This clone was counted a few times. J is TRBJ1-6 and V is TRBV7-9; TRBD1 might be the D (5 bases). From germline, CDR1 is SEHNR and CDR2 FQNEAQ (reference sequence). The CDR3 consists of 14 residues. V shed 5 bases and J shed 6 bases, with 11 bases lying between them. CDR3 in DNA: TGTGCCAGCAGCCCGGACACCCTTAATTCACCCCTCCACTTT. This gives the protein CASSPDTLNSPLHF.

Here the CDR3 reads CASSLKGGSNQPQHF. In DNA, the CDR3 is TGTGCCAGCAGTTTAAAGGGGGGGAGCAATCAGCCCCAGCATTTT. V is TRBV28 and J is TRBJ1-5; a possible D gene is TRBD1 (6 bases). V gave up 2 bases and J gave up 1 base, with 9 bases separating them. CDR1 is MDHEN and CDR2 is SYDVKM in the germline V gene. There are 15 residues in the CDR3.

The table lists this clone with a count of one. J is TRBJ1-4 and V is TRBV18; D gene unclear. The CDR3 spans 14 residues. CDR1 is KGHSH, CDR2 LQKENI, per germline. V lost 6 bases and J lost 5, with 13 bases in between. In nucleotides, the CDR3 is TGTGCCAGCTCCCCAACAGAAGCCAATGAAAAACTGTTTTTT. It specifies CASSPTEANEKLFF.

This clone occurred once. This chain uses TRBV19 with TRBJ1-3; D is uncertain. Germline V gives CDR1 LNHDA, CDR2 SQIVND (reference sequence). V dropped 11 bases and J dropped 2 bases, with 7 bases sitting between them. This CDR3 is built from 11 residues. CDR3 sequence reads: CAVSAGNTIYF. CDR3 nucleotides: TGTGCCGTGAGTGCTGGAAACACCATATATTTT. The complete variable domain, with remaining parts taken from reference TRBV19 and TRBJ1-3, reads DGGITQSPKYLFRKEGQNVTLSCEQNLNHDAMYWYRQDPGQGLRLIYYSQIVNDFQKGDIAEGYSVSREKKESFPLTVTSAQKNPTAFYLCAVSAGNTIYFGEGSWLTVV.

The genes are TRBV2 and TRBJ1-2; TRBD1 agrees at 8 bases. V trimming: 8 bases; J trimming: 5 bases; junction bases outside the gene matches: 10. Germline V lookup: CDR1 SNHLY, CDR2 FYNNEI. The CDR3 runs to 14 residues. The CDR3 sequence: CASGSTGARYGYTF. The CDR3 nucleotides read TGTGCCAGCGGGTCGACAGGGGCTAGGTATGGCTACACCTTC.

The gene calls are TRBV15 and TRBJ2-2; D uncertain. Germline CDR1 and CDR2: LNHNV and YYDKDF (reference sequence). The CDR3 covers 16 residues. Between the trimmed V and J ends, which lost 1 base and 1 base, there was a span of 10 bases. The CDR3 sequence is CATSRVFRKNTGELFF. Here the CDR3 DNA reads TGTGCCACCAGCAGAGTTTTCAGAAAGAACACCGGGGAGCTGTTTTTT. Filled out from reference TRBV15 and TRBJ2-2, the complete variable domain reads DAMVIQNPRYQVTQFGKPVTLSCSQTLNHNVMYWYQQKSSQAPKLLFHYYDKDFNNEADTPDNFQSRRPNTSFCFLDIRSPGLGDTAMYLCATSRVFRKNTGELFFGEGSRLTVL.

This clone has only a few counts. CDR3 amino acids: CASSPSGASNEQFF. The CDR3 region has the DNA TGTGCCAGCAGCCCTAGCGGGGCGAGCAATGAGCAGTTCTTC. The chain couples TRBV6-4 to TRBJ2-1; 9 bases are a match to TRBD2. The CDR3 contains 14 residues. V was pared by 6 bases and J by 6 bases, with 6 bases of the junction left unmatched. From germline, CDR1 is MRHNA and CDR2 SNTAGT.

This clone showed up many times. The rearrangement joins TRBV27 to TRBJ2-7; 9 positions match TRBD2. Germline trimming cut 6 bases from V and 0 bases from J; bases unmatched to any gene: 3. Germline V CDR1 and CDR2: MNHEY, SMNVEV (reference sequence). The CDR3 has 14 amino acids. This CDR3 reads CASSISGGSYEQYF. The CDR3 nucleotides are TGTGCCAGCAGCATTAGCGGGGGCTCCTACGAGCAGTACTTC.

A remark on this clone: Different DNA sequences within this sample yield the same CDR3. The chain couples TRBV7-9 to TRBJ2-7, with D unresolved. Germline V gene data show CDR1 as SEHNR and CDR2 as FQNEAQ (reference sequence). The CDR3 is 12 amino acids. Trimming left V 5 bases short and J 3 bases short, with 8 bases between. Here the CDR3 DNA reads TGTGCCAGCAGCCCGACTGGCTACGAGCAGTACGTC. Residues: CASSPTGYEQYV.

V is TRBV18 and J is TRBJ1-6, with 7 bases fitting TRBD1. In germline, CDR1 is KGHSH, CDR2 LQKENI. V was clipped by 3 bases and J by 6 bases; unmatched bases: 5. The length of the CDR3 is 15 residues. CDR3 in DNA: TGTGCCAGCTCACCGGACTACAGGGGTAATTCACCCCTCCACTTT. It codes for CASSPDYRGNSPLHF.

By share, this clone ranks as medium-sized. V usage is TRBV6-2 or TRBV6-3 and J usage is TRBJ1-1; no firm D call. Germline lookup yields CDR1 MNHEY and CDR2 SVGEGT. The CDR3 is made up of 13 amino acids. The ends were cut back, 2 bases at V and 2 bases at J, with 6 bases in the middle. The CDR3 region has the DNA TGTGCCAGCAGTTACGCGGAAAACACTGAAGCTTTCTTT. It specifies CASSYAENTEAFF.

This clone was seen a few times. V usage is TRBV28 and J usage is TRBJ1-1, with D perhaps TRBD1 (6 bases). Between the trimmed V and J ends, which lost 4 bases and 3 bases, there was a span of 9 bases. This CDR3 spans 13 amino acids. Germline CDR1 is MDHEN and CDR2 is SYDVKM. The CDR3 coding sequence is TGTGCCAGCAGTTGGGGACAACACACTGAAGCTTTCTTT. This translates into CASSWGQHTEAFF.